One TCR beta chain is described in this entry. The data originate from a study of blood T cell repertoires in COVID-19. About the research overall: The United States, Italy and Spain were the sources of the acute and convalescent COVID-19 samples. The cDNA or gDNA used as material had been derived from T cells, B-cell-depleted T cells, or PBMCs.

Trimming at V came to 5 bases and at J to 2 bases, leaving 5 bases not matched to a gene. CDR1 SEHNR and CDR2 FQNEAQ come from the germline V gene (reference sequence). CDR3 size: 14 residues. TCRdb's copy holds only in-frame clones and misses some; the assay was immunoSEQ multiplex PCR. The table records a few hundred thousand clones, approximately 82% of them present only once. The J gene is TRBJ1-1, the V gene TRBV7-9; 7 nucleotides agree with TRBD1. This TCR came from a man aged 35 to 55 who had recovered from COVID-19. The sample comprised peripheral blood. This CDR3 is CASSPWDSNTEAFF. As DNA, the CDR3 is TGTGCCAGCAGCCCCTGGGACAGCAACACTGAAGCTTTCTTT. Supplemented by reference TRBV7-9 and TRBJ1-1, the full variable domain reads DTGVSQNPRHKITKRGQNVTFRCDPISEHNRLYWYRQTLGQGPEFLTYFQNEAQLEKSRLLSDRFSAERPKGSFSTLEIQRTEQGDSAMYLCASSPWDSNTEAFFGQGTRLTVV.